This T cell receptor (beta chain) was recorded in a study of T cells in localized non-small cell lung cancer (dated by TCRdb to the early 2020s). Broadly, across the study: Comparing tumors with uninvolved tumor-adjacent lungs, the study looked at the T cell repertoires of hundreds of patients with early-stage NSCLC. The cohort was made up of 200 to 250 treatment-naive NSCLC patients whose localized lung tumors had been resected. NSCLC patients had a mean age of approximately 72 years, and 129 were male and around 110 female.

As regards this clone: Its antigen target is currently unknown. One base away there is no much larger clone; base qualities are not given.

TCR beta CDR3 regions were sequenced from DNA using the immunoSEQ Assay. The authors processed their data as follows. T cell density was computed as TCR beta template counts normalized to usable DNA estimated by amplifying housekeeping genes. The preseqR package was used to estimate richness by extrapolating to 400,000 templates for PBMC samples and to 120,000 templates for tissue samples. Clonality was taken to be one minus Pielou's evenness. Differential abundance testing on productive amino-acid clonotypes, with a minimum total count of 5 and an alpha of 0.1, was used to identify tissue-enriched TCRs. The Jaccard Index and the Morisita Overlap Index were used to quantify repertoire overlap between compartments. GLIPH grouped TCR beta CDR3s together with public tetramer-defined viral CDR3s, and a viral motif had to include at least three viral sequences and also show V-gene enrichment. In its TCRdb copy, this immuneACCESS table keeps in-frame sequences only and misses some clones. Where compared with another copy, unresolved V genes explain less than half of these, and the others have no known cause. Clone size and the V and J calls come from that table; the DNA yielded D and trimming. Recorded for this sample are around 50,000 clones; about 86% of them occurred a single time. The top ten clones comprise over 2% of the sample.

At diagnosis, peripheral blood, uninvolved tumor-adjacent lung and tumor were collected and were preserved as a mix of fresh-frozen and FFPE material. For TCR repertoire profiling, blood samples were analyzed in the form of peripheral blood mononuclear cells. The CDR3 covers 19 residues, taking in both the cysteine and the phenylalanine. The only DNA kept is the CDR3, 57 bases in frame from the first base. Trimming removed 3 bases from V and 6 bases from J; the gene matches leave 18 bases unexplained. CDR1 and CDR2 (SGDLS, YYNGEE) derive from the germline V gene. Study-wide findings and limitations: Of the top 100 tumor clones, a median of approximately 60 were detected in paired uninvolved adjacent lung; 28 were also among that lung's top 100. Because of the exploratory design, TCR variables were selected using unadjusted p-values without false-discovery rate correction. Higher T cell density in blood was associated with longer overall survival, whereas higher clonality in adjacent lung was associated with shorter survival. The highest T cell clonality was observed in uninvolved tumor-adjacent lung, where clonality exceeded that of tumor, suggesting that antigenic responses were more focused in uninvolved tumor-adjacent lung. Because multi-region tumor sequencing was not done, intratumor heterogeneity could not be ruled out.

The sequence was collected from a man between 40 and 75 years old with stage II lung adenocarcinoma. The sequences come from PBMCs, collected before any cancer treatment. The rearrangement joined TRBV9 to TRBJ2-3, with 11 middle bases fitting TRBD1. The nucleotides are TGTGCCAGCAGCGAGGGGGACAGGGGGAAGCCCGGCGCCTGGGATACGCAGTATTTT. This translates into CASSEGDRGKPGAWDTQYF.